The clone carrying this TCR beta chain was detected only a few times. Its antigen is not identified. Amplification used 60 Vbeta primers and 13 Jbeta primers. Sequencing used immunoSEQ multiplex PCR; TCRdb keeps in-frame clones, though not all of them. In the table there are over 100,000 clones, about four fifths of which are singletons. The data are from a study of cytomegalovirus exposure and HLA in healthy donors. Study-level background: Falling in the Caucasian-associated ancestry cluster were approximately 84% of approximately 410 genotyped donors.

Overall study findings and caveats: Other equally common chains were less clonally expanded than HLA-associated TCR beta chains, a later analysis showed. In vitro checks showed that three CMV-associated chains really do target CMV antigens. Researchers reported in a later analysis that common viral pathogens appeared linked to several top clusters.

Trimming left V 1 base short and J 7 bases short, with 7 bases between. The CDR3 has 12 amino acids. Per the germline V gene, CDR1 is MRHNA and CDR2 is SNTAGT. The sample taken for sequencing was PBMCs. V usage is TRBV6-4 and J usage is TRBJ1-1, with unresolved D. This sequence originates from a man aged 25-45 years in good health and CMV-seronegative. The CDR3 DNA reads TGTGCCAGCAGTGACTATGGCGGTGAAGCTTTCTTT. Its translation: CASSDYGGEAFF.